Sequencing of this TCR beta chain was carried out in a study of blood T cell repertoires in COVID-19. Study-wide context: Acute-phase and convalescent COVID-19 samples originated in the United States, Italy and Spain. T cells, B-cell-depleted T cells, or PBMCs supplied cDNA or gDNA.

This clone was counted at least ten times. Germline V lookup: CDR1 SNHLY, CDR2 FYNNEI. The CDR3 has 17 residues. V was clipped by 11 bases and J by 7 bases; unmatched bases: 25. As processed by the authors: Estimation of nucleated cell counts was performed using reference gene primer amplification. Clones were sequenced by immunoSEQ multiplex PCR, and TCRdb holds only the in-frame ones, with some missing. That table furnishes V, J and clone size, whereas the DNA furnished D and trimming. The repertoire holds 200,000 to 250,000 clones, with approximately 80% as singletons. The rearrangement links TRBV2 to TRBJ1-2, with 7 nucleotides matching TRBD1. The clonotype originates from a young man who had recovered from COVID-19. The sequenced material came from peripheral blood. The CDR3, as DNA: TGTGCCTTTCCTCAACCAACCCCGCTCGACAGGGCAAGTGGCTACACCTTC. It encodes CAFPQPTPLDRASGYTF.